These 30 T cell receptor beta chains originate from one sample sequenced in a study of early T cells in non-severe SARS-CoV-2 infection. Each CDR3 protein gets one entry after TCRdb re-called the 5' RACE reads with MiXCR. The sample shows some 44,000 distinct CDR3 sequences, roughly 6.2% of them seen only once. The specimen was whole blood, collected at baseline. All receptors come from an adult who was a healthcare worker with PCR-confirmed SARS-CoV-2 infection or an uninfected control (not recorded which).

This rearrangement joins TRBV20-1 to TRBJ2-7; the D gene is possibly TRBD2 (6 bases). The V end lost 3 bases, the J end lost 6 bases, and 12 bases lay between the germline ends. CDR1 DFQATT and CDR2 SNEGSKA come from the germline V gene (reference sequence). This CDR3 region has 12 residues. The CDR3 coding sequence is TGCAGTGCTAGTAGCGGCTTGGGCGAGCAGTACTTC. It yields the protein CSASSGLGEQYF.

CDR3 residues: CASSGSPSGGVYEQYF. Written as DNA, the CDR3 is TGTGCCAGCAGTGGCAGTCCCAGCGGGGGGGTCTACGAGCAGTACTTC. This rearrangement joins TRBV12-3 or TRBV12-4 to TRBJ2-7; 10 bases agree with TRBD2. J lost 3 bases, V lost 5 bases, and 10 bases had no gene match. The CDR3 sequence is 16 residues long.

As regards this clonotype: A much larger clonotype is one base distant, so this may be a read error. The chain carries TRBV7-9 and TRBJ2-3; 7 positions match TRBD2. The germline V gene encodes CDR1 SEHNR and CDR2 FQNEAQ (reference sequence). CDR3 length equals 17 residues. CDR3 nucleotide sequence: TGTGCCATCAGCTCAGGCGGTGGAGCGGGACTCACAGATACGCAGTATTTT. Translation: CAISSGGGAGLTDTQYF.

The rearrangement joins TRBV4-3 to TRBJ2-6; D remains unclear. Germline CDR1 LGHNA, CDR2 YSLEER. This CDR3 is 17 amino acids long. V lost 0 bases and J 2 bases, leaving 11 bases between the germline ends. For the CDR3, the DNA is TGCGCCAGCAGCCAAGATTTGTGGGCTACTGGGGCCAACGTCCTGACTTTC. This codes for CASSQDLWATGANVLTF.

This clonotype was seen repeatedly, ten times or more. The rearrangement joins TRBV2 to TRBJ1-5, with D perhaps TRBD1 (6 bases). This CDR3 has 12 amino acids. Germline V gene sequence: CDR1 SNHLY, CDR2 FYNNEI. V was cut by 7 bases and J by 2 bases, with 6 bases left in between. CDR3 loop: CASTGGNQPQHF. The CDR3 DNA reads as TGTGCCAGCACAGGGGGCAATCAGCCCCAGCATTTT.

This clonotype was seen repeatedly, ten times or more. The chain couples TRBV12-3 or TRBV12-4 to TRBJ2-3; D not certain. Trimming took off 1 base at V and 4 bases at J, with 9 bases between the two ends. There are 14 residues in the CDR3. CDR3 in DNA: TGTGCCAGCAGTTTAGATTATAGGGCAGATACGCAGTATTTT. As protein: CASSLDYRADTQYF.

The sample holds many counts of this clonotype. The CDR3 nucleotides are TGTGCCAGCAGTTTCCTTTCCGGGACAGGCACCGATGGCTACACCTTC. Translated, it gives CASSFLSGTGTDGYTF. This rearrangement joins TRBV28 to TRBJ1-2; 8 bases match TRBD1. V was clipped by 3 bases and J by 6 bases; unmatched bases: 12. Germline V lookup: CDR1 MDHEN, CDR2 SYDVKM. The length of the CDR3 is 16 residues.

This clonotype occurred a few times. The V gene is TRBV4-1, the J gene TRBJ2-1; 9 bases line up with TRBD2. V was pared by 2 bases and J by 0 bases, with 5 bases of the junction left unmatched. Germline V CDR1 and CDR2: MGHRA, YSYEKL. The CDR3 has 17 residues. The CDR3 sequence: CASSQFSGGSSYNEQFF. CDR3 in DNA: TGCGCCAGCAGCCAATTTAGCGGGGGCAGCTCCTACAATGAGCAGTTCTTC.

The V call is TRBV12-3 or TRBV12-4, the J call TRBJ2-3; TRBD1 matches 10 bases. The V gene end was trimmed by 5 bases and the J gene end by 5 bases; junction bases not matched to a gene: 10. This CDR3 has 16 amino acids. As DNA, the CDR3 is TGTGCCAGCAGTAAGGGGGGACAGGGGCCGGGAGATACGCAGTATTTT. Protein: CASSKGGQGPGDTQYF.

This clonotype was recorded a few times. The chain joins TRBV15 to TRBJ2-7, with D unresolved. This CDR3 has 14 amino acids. CDR1 is LNHNV and CDR2 is YYDKDF in the germline V gene (reference sequence). Trimming took 0 bases from V and 0 from J, leaving 6 bases between them. The chain's CDR3 is CATSREAVSYEQYF. CDR3 nucleotide sequence: TGTGCCACCAGCAGAGAAGCAGTCTCCTACGAGCAGTACTTC.

This clonotype showed up many times. The chain recombines TRBV4-3 with TRBJ2-7; TRBD1 might be the D (6 bases). The CDR3 sequence is 15 residues long. Germline CDR1 and CDR2: LGHNA and YSLEER. V gave up 3 bases and J gave up 5 bases, with 17 bases separating them. CDR3 protein: CASSHLLGGGNEQYF. The CDR3 coding sequence is TGCGCCAGCAGCCATCTACTAGGGGGTGGCAACGAGCAGTACTTC.

This clonotype was detected many times. The chain combines TRBV7-9 with TRBJ2-7; maybe TRBD1 (5 bases). The ends were cut back, 5 bases at V and 0 bases at J, with 17 bases in the middle. The CDR3 runs to 16 residues. Germline CDR1 reads SEHNR; CDR2 reads FQNEAQ (reference sequence). The CDR3 sequence: CASSGRQRGPSYEQYF. In DNA form, the CDR3 reads TGTGCCAGCAGCGGACGCCAAAGGGGCCCCTCCTACGAGCAGTACTTC.

This clonotype was observed a few times. The chain couples TRBV29-1 to TRBJ1-4; TRBD1 matches 9 bases. CDR3 length: 13 amino acids. Looked up from germline, CDR1 is SQVTM and CDR2 is ANQGSEA. Trimming cost V 7 bases and J 8 bases; bases outside gene matches: 8. The CDR3 region has the DNA TGCAGCGCTCGGAGGACAGGGGAGGAAAAACTGTTTTTT. This gives the protein CSARRTGEEKLFF.

This clonotype turned up a few times. The V and J genes are TRBV5-1 and TRBJ2-5; the D gene is possibly TRBD1 (6 bases). The CDR3 spans 15 residues. The germline V gene encodes CDR1 SGHRS and CDR2 YFSETQ. The V end lost 4 bases, the J end lost 2 bases, and 15 bases lay between the germline ends. CDR3 coding DNA: TGCGCCAGCAGCAGCGGACAGCCGGGGCAAGAGACCCAGTACTTC. Translation: CASSSGQPGQETQYF.

This chain uses TRBV7-9 with TRBJ2-2, with D possibly being TRBD1 (6 bases). This CDR3 contains 14 residues. Per the germline V gene, CDR1 is SEHNR and CDR2 is FQNEAQ (reference sequence). The ends were cut back, 5 bases at V and 10 bases at J, with 17 bases in the middle. CDR3 coding DNA: TGTGCCAGCAGCATCCAAACAGGGATTCTGGAGCTGTTTTTT. This codes for CASSIQTGILELFF.

This clonotype was detected many times. V gene TRBV12-3 or TRBV12-4 combines with J gene TRBJ1-1, with 7 nucleotides matching TRBD1. V dropped 3 bases and J dropped 6; count of bases not matched to a gene: 7. The CDR3 runs 14 residues. DNA for the CDR3: TGTGCCAGCAGTTTGGCGACAGGGACGGCTGAAGCTTTCTTT. Translation gives CASSLATGTAEAFF.

This clonotype has at least ten counts. The chain employs TRBV12-3 or TRBV12-4 and TRBJ1-4; 8 nucleotides align to TRBD1. Trimming removed 3 bases from V and 7 bases from J; junction bases left unmatched: 13. There are 17 residues in the CDR3. The CDR3 sequence: CASSFPGQARVREKLFF. DNA for the CDR3: TGTGCCAGCAGTTTCCCGGGACAGGCTAGGGTCCGTGAAAAACTGTTTTTT.

This clonotype was found many times. V usage is TRBV18 and J usage is TRBJ2-1, with 9 bases aligning to TRBD1. In germline, CDR1 is KGHSH, CDR2 LQKENI. The CDR3 consists of 17 residues. V lost 6 bases, J lost 4 bases, and 13 bases stayed unmatched. CDR3 region: CASSSLGQGSIYNEQFF. The CDR3 DNA is TGTGCCAGCTCGAGCCTCGGACAGGGGAGTATATACAATGAGCAGTTCTTC.

The chain combines TRBV20-1 with TRBJ2-1, with D possibly matching TRBD2 (6 bases). Germline V gene data show CDR1 as DFQATT and CDR2 as SNEGSKA (reference sequence). This CDR3 contains 13 residues. Trimming cost V 4 bases and J 6 bases, with 13 bases left between them. CDR3 DNA sequence: TGCAGTGCTACCCGGGACTTGTTCAATGAGCAGTTCTTC. It encodes CSATRDLFNEQFF.

This clonotype was picked up many times. This sequence joins TRBV20-1 and TRBJ2-3, with a tentative D call TRBD2 (7 bases). There are 14 residues in the CDR3. Germline values: CDR1 DFQATT, CDR2 SNEGSKA (reference sequence). Trimming removed 6 bases at V and 2 bases at J, with 15 bases between. The CDR3 spells CSAAGASYTDTQYF. The DNA of the CDR3 is TGCAGTGCCGCGGGGGCTTCGTACACAGATACGCAGTATTTT.

The chain recombines TRBV7-8 with TRBJ1-4, with unresolved D. V was cut by 1 base and J by 8 bases, with 8 bases left in between. CDR3 length: 13 amino acids. Germline assignment: CDR1 SGHVS and CDR2 FQNEAQ. In DNA form, the CDR3 reads TGTGCCAGCAGCTTAGGGGGTGGCGAAAAACTGTTTTTT. Residues: CASSLGGGEKLFF.

This clonotype was found many times. The chain carries TRBV12-3 or TRBV12-4 and TRBJ2-4; 10 nucleotides line up with TRBD1. The CDR3 is 15 amino acids. J gave up 5 bases and V 6 bases, and 7 bases lay outside the gene matches. CDR3 region: CASSNTGTGENIQYF. In DNA form, the CDR3 reads TGTGCCAGCAGCAATACCGGGACAGGGGAAAACATTCAGTACTTC.

This clonotype appeared a few times. This chain joins TRBV11-2 and TRBJ2-2; 7 bases map to TRBD1. V shed 5 bases, J shed 5 bases, and the junction held 5 bases outside the gene matches. The germline V gene encodes CDR1 SGHAT and CDR2 FQNNGV. This CDR3 has 14 amino acids. This CDR3 reads CASSVNRGTGELFF. For the CDR3, the DNA is TGTGCCAGCAGCGTGAACAGGGGAACCGGGGAGCTGTTTTTT. Full variable domain (rest looked up from reference TRBV11-2 and TRBJ2-2): EAGVAQSPRYKIIEKRQSVAFWCNPISGHATLYWYQQILGQGPKLLIQFQNNGVVDDSQLPKDRFSAERLKGVDSTLKIQPAKLEDSAVYLCASSVNRGTGELFFGEGSRLTVL.

This clonotype showed up many times. The rearrangement joins TRBV30 to TRBJ2-7; 9 nucleotides match TRBD2. V gave up 3 bases and J gave up 2 bases; unmatched junction bases: 17. Per germline, CDR1 GTSNPN and CDR2 SVGIG (reference sequence). The CDR3 spans 18 residues. The CDR3 is CAWSGAGLAGMGAYEQYF. Written as DNA, the CDR3 is TGTGCCTGGAGCGGAGCGGGCCTAGCGGGGATGGGGGCCTACGAGCAGTACTTC.

A few counts support this clonotype. J is TRBJ2-7 and V is TRBV11-2; D assignment may be TRBD1 or TRBD2 (5 bases each). Trimming removed 0 bases at V and 0 bases at J, with 9 bases between. The CDR3 contains 15 residues. Germline V gene data show CDR1 as SGHAT and CDR2 as FQNNGV. This CDR3 reads CASSLEGVTSYEQYF. The DNA of the CDR3 is TGTGCCAGCAGCTTAGAGGGGGTTACCTCCTACGAGCAGTACTTC.

This clonotype has a count of ten or more. The J gene is TRBJ1-5, the V gene TRBV12-3 or TRBV12-4; the match to TRBD1 covers 7 bases. CDR3 length: 15 residues. With V trimmed by 6 bases and J by 2 bases, 7 bases remained unmatched. CDR3 amino acids: CASSTGDGGNQPQHF. CDR3 sequence (DNA): TGTGCCAGCAGCACAGGGGACGGAGGCAATCAGCCCCAGCATTTT.

In this sample, this clonotype turned up many times. V is TRBV11-2 and J is TRBJ2-7; D uncertain. CDR1 and CDR2 from the germline V gene are SGHAT and FQNNGV. This CDR3 contains 13 residues. V lost 1 base to trimming and J lost 3 bases, with 7 bases between them. CDR3 amino acids: CASSLGHNYEQYF. The CDR3 DNA follows: TGTGCCAGCAGCTTAGGACACAACTACGAGCAGTACTTC.

This clonotype was seen at least ten times. This chain connects TRBV7-2 to TRBJ2-1; 10 bases align to TRBD2. The CDR3 covers 15 residues. The germline V gene encodes CDR1 SGHTA and CDR2 FQGNSA. V lost 4 bases and J lost 4; bases outside the gene matches: 4. CDR3 DNA: TGTGCCAGCAGCTCCCAGCGGGGGGGATACAATGAGCAGTTCTTC. Amino acids: CASSSQRGGYNEQFF. The full variable domain, with the rest looked up from reference TRBV7-2 and TRBJ2-1, is GAGVSQSPSNKVTEKGKDVELRCDPISGHTALYWYRQSLGQGLEFLIYFQGNSAPDKSGLPSDRFSAERTGGSVSTLTIQRTQQEDSAVYLCASSSQRGGYNEQFFGPGTRLTVL.

This clonotype has at least ten counts. The chain couples TRBV12-3 or TRBV12-4 to TRBJ1-2, with TRBD1 identical over 10 bases. The CDR3 has 19 amino acids. V was clipped by 6 bases and J by 0 bases; unmatched bases: 16. This chain's CDR3 is CASRDDRGRLVLANYGYTF. The CDR3 DNA follows: TGTGCCAGCAGGGATGACAGGGGGCGGCTGGTGTTAGCTAACTATGGCTACACCTTC.

This clonotype was found many times. This chain uses TRBV20-1 with TRBJ1-1, with D maybe TRBD1 (6 bases). Trimming stripped 0 bases from V and 8 bases from J, with 10 bases between. From germline, CDR1 is DFQATT and CDR2 SNEGSKA (reference sequence). This CDR3 has 12 amino acids. The CDR3 region has the DNA TGCAGTGCTAGAGATATCAGGGGAGAAGCTTTCTTT. It is translated as CSARDIRGEAFF.